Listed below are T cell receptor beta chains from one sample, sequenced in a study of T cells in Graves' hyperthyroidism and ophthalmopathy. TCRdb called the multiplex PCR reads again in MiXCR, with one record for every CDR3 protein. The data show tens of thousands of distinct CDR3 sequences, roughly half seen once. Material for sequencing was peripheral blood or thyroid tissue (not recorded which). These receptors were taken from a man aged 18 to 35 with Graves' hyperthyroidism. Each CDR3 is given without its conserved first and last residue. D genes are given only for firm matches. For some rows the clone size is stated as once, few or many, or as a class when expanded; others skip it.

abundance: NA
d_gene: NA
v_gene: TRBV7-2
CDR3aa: ASSLGGYRTEAF

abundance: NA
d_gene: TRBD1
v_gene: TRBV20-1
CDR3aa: SARDRAAYEQY

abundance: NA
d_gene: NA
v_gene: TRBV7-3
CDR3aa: ASRMDTYEQY

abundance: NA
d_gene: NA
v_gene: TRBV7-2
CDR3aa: ASSLPGLSAYGYT

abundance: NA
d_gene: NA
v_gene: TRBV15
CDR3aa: ATSARPTIAETQY

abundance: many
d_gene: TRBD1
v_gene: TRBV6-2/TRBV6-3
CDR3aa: ASSYGTGGRTEAF

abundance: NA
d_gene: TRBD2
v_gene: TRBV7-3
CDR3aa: ASSLGNLAGGPTDTQY

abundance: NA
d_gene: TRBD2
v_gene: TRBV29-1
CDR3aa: SVGLAGVETQY

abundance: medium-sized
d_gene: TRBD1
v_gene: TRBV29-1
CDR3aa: SGTGGWETQY

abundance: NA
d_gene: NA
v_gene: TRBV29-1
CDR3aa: SLAGTPTSYEQY

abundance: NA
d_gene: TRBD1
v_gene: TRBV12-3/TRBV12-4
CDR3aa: ASSPWTGDEKLF

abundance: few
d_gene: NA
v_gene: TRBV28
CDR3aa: ASSFYGETYEQY

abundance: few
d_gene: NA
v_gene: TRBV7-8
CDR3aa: ASSSKTSTRREQY

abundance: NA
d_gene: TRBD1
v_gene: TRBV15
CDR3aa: ATSSQEGRQGANEKLF

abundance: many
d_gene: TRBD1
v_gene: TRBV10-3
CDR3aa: AISRDRANTEAF

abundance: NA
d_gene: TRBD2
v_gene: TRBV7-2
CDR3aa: ASRAGGGTQY

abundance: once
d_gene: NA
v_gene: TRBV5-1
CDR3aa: ASSLTLRANVLT

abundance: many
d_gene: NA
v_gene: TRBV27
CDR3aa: ASSPGPSAEAL

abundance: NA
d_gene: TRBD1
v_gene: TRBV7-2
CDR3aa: ASSASGQGAYEQY

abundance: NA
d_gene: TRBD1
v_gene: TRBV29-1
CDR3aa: SVRDRGDQPQY

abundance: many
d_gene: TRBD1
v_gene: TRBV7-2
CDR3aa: ASSLGAFGTGVSPLH

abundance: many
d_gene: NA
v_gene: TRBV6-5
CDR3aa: ASSYSTWRDKETQY

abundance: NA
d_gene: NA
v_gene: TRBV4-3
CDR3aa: ASSQEMGANYGYT

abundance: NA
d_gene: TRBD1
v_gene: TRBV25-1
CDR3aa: ASSEEGQGLNTEAF

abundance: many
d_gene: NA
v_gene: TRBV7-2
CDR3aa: ASSSPRGLQETQY

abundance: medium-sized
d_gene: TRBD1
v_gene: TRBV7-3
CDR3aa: ASRGTGGSPLH

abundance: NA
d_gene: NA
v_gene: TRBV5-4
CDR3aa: ASSLGEGGTNYGYT

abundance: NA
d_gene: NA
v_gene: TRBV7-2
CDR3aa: ASGRGSYEQY